Given below is one T cell receptor (beta chain) in context. Its antigen is not identified. These data originate in a study of identical twins. Study observations and caveats: When twins shared out-of-frame alpha sequences, those sequences had excess low generation probability. There is a chance that invariant MAIT and iNKT cells partially muddied zero-insertion analyses.

The CDR3 consists of 15 residues. The germline V and J ends were trimmed by 1 base and 1 base, with 13 bases remaining between them. Germline V lookup: CDR1 DFQATT, CDR2 SNEGSKA (reference sequence). The donor group consisted entirely of healthy Caucasians. Template switching added a universal primer site; cDNA carried unique molecular identifiers. TCRdb processed the 5' RACE reads anew with MiXCR; each CDR3 protein has one entry. This repertoire shows fewer than 650,000 distinct CDR3 sequences, about 7.1% found once; its top ten account for 1.5% to 2%. The sample was also reused in another study, on yellow fever vaccine responses in identical twins.

The source is a young woman in good health. Input material: PBMCs. The chain has TRBV20-1 and TRBJ2-5; possibly TRBD1 for D (5 bases). CDR3 amino acids: CSARAGSGIQETQYF. CDR3 coding DNA: TGCAGTGCTAGAGCTGGGTCAGGGATCCAAGAGACCCAGTACTTC.